The 12 T cell receptor beta chains presented below share a single source sample, sequenced in a study of blood T cell repertoires in COVID-19. Generated by immunoSEQ multiplex PCR, the TCRdb table keeps only in-frame clones and is missing some. The table lists around 160,000 clones, 84% of them singletons. The sequenced sample was peripheral blood. The receptors stem from a human donor in a cohort sampled during active COVID-19.

Points on this clone: Other nucleotide sequences from this sample produce the same CDR3. This rearrangement joins TRBV5-1 to TRBJ2-5, with TRBD2 as a possible D gene (5 bases). The V and J ends lost 0 bases and 4 bases respectively, with 10 bases between them. Germline values: CDR1 SGHRS, CDR2 YFSETQ. The CDR3 runs to 14 residues. CDR3 region: CASSLEGRGETQYF. Here the CDR3 DNA reads TGCGCCAGCAGCTTGGAAGGGAGAGGAGAGACCCAGTACTTC. Using reference TRBV5-1 and TRBJ2-5 for the parts outside the CDR3, the full variable domain is KAGVTQTPRYLIKTRGQQVTLSCSPISGHRSVSWYQQTPGQGLQFLFEYFSETQRNKGNFPGRFSGRQFSNSRSEMNVSTLELGDSALYLCASSLEGRGETQYFGPGTRLLVL.

This chain uses TRBV7-2 with TRBJ2-1; D might be TRBD2 (6 bases). The CDR3 length is 14 residues. Trimming pared 4 bases from V and 9 bases from J, leaving 16 bases between. The germline gives CDR1 SGHTA, CDR2 FQGNSA. The CDR3, as DNA: TGTGCCAGCAGCTCAAAACGACTAGAAACTGAGCAGTTCTTC. Translation gives CASSSKRLETEQFF.

V usage is TRBV4-2 and J usage is TRBJ2-5; D may be TRBD1 (5 bases). The CDR3 covers 14 residues. Germline CDR1 LGHNA, CDR2 YNFKEQ. Trimming cost V 0 bases and J 9 bases, with 14 bases left between them. This chain's CDR3 is CASSQEARASSQYF. The CDR3 DNA reads as TGTGCCAGCAGCCAAGAGGCCAGGGCGTCGTCCCAGTACTTC.

The genes are TRBV19 and TRBJ1-1; tentative D call: TRBD1 (6 bases). Germline loops: CDR1 LNHDA, CDR2 SQIVND (reference sequence). Trimming pared 4 bases from V and 8 bases from J, leaving 17 bases between. CDR3 length: 14 residues. The CDR3 spells CASSTARGGAEAFF. The CDR3 DNA is TGTGCCAGTAGTACCGCCCGCGGGGGGGCCGAAGCTTTCTTT.

This chain links TRBV6-5 with TRBJ2-5; 11 nucleotides match TRBD1. Germline CDR1 is MNHEY and CDR2 is SVGAGI. J lost 5 bases, V lost 10 bases, and 3 bases had no gene match. This CDR3 is built from 12 residues. In nucleotides, the CDR3 is TGTGCCACCGGGACAGGGGGTGAGACCCAGTACTTC. Translated, it gives CATGTGGETQYF.

There are a few counts of this clone. The J gene is TRBJ1-1, the V gene TRBV6-1, with D unresolved. The CDR3 spans 13 residues. The V end was cut by 2 bases, the J end by 1 base, with 5 bases between. Germline CDR1 reads MNHNS; CDR2 reads SASEGT. CDR3 residues: CASSEYGNTEAFF. The CDR3 nucleotides read TGTGCCAGCAGTGAATACGGGAACACTGAAGCTTTCTTT.

The V gene is TRBV6-5, the J gene TRBJ2-2, with 7 bases aligning to TRBD1. The CDR3 covers 14 residues. Germline CDR1 MNHEY, CDR2 SVGAGI. Unmatched junction bases numbered 6, after V lost 6 bases and J lost 5 bases. The CDR3 DNA sequence: TGTGCCAGCAGGGGGACAGCTACGACCGGGGAGCTGTTTTTT. It codes for CASRGTATTGELFF.

The chain links TRBV6-2 or TRBV6-3 to TRBJ1-2; no firm D call. The CDR3 totals 13 residues. The V end was cut by 5 bases, the J end by 6 bases, with 13 bases between. Germline CDR1 is MNHEY and CDR2 is SVGEGT. The CDR3 DNA reads TGTGCCAGCAGTCAGACTCCCGGAAATGGCTACACCTTC. Amino acid sequence: CASSQTPGNGYTF.

This chain links TRBV10-2 with TRBJ2-1, with no clear D. CDR1 is WSHSY, CDR2 SAAADI, per germline. This CDR3 has 11 residues. Trimming took off 5 bases at V and 10 bases at J, with 9 bases between the two ends. The CDR3 region is CASSHTLEQFF. CDR3 nucleotides: TGCGCCAGCAGTCACACGCTGGAGCAGTTCTTC.

DNA for the CDR3: TGTGCCAGCAGTACGGGCAGACTAGCGGGTACCGCAAACAATGAGCAGTTCTTC. This sequence encodes CASSTGRLAGTANNEQFF. This chain connects TRBV6-2 or TRBV6-3 to TRBJ2-1; 10 positions agree with TRBD2. The germline CDR1 and CDR2 sequences are MNHEY and SVGEGT. This CDR3 spans 18 amino acids. V gave up 5 bases and J gave up 5 bases; unmatched junction bases: 15.

This chain links TRBV6-5 with TRBJ1-2, with 7 nucleotides matching TRBD1. CDR1 and CDR2 from the germline V gene are MNHEY and SVGAGI. This CDR3 contains 14 residues. V shed 6 bases and J 10 bases; nucleotides not matched to a gene: 14. This CDR3 reads CASRRTGTALYYTF. The CDR3 nucleotides are TGTGCCAGCAGGAGAACCGGGACAGCCCTTTACTACACCTTC.

The chain couples TRBV6-5 to TRBJ1-2; maybe TRBD1 (6 bases). This CDR3 spans 14 amino acids. Per germline, CDR1 MNHEY and CDR2 SVGAGI. V lost 6 bases, J lost 4 bases, and 15 bases lay in between. CDR3 DNA: TGTGCCAGCAGGGTGGGGGGGCGACTCTATGGCTACACCTTC. As protein: CASRVGGRLYGYTF.